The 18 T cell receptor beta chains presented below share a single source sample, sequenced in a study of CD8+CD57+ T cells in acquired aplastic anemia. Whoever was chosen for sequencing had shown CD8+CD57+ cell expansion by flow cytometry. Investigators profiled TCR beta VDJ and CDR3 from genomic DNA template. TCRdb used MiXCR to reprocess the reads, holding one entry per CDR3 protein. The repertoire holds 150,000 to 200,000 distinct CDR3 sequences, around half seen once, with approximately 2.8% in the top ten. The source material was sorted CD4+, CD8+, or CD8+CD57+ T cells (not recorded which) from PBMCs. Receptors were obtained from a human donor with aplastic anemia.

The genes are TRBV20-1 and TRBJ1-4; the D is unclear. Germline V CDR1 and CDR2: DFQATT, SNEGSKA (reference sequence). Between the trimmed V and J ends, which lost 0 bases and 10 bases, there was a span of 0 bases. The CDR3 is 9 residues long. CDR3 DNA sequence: TGCAGTGCTAGAGAAAAACTGTTTTTT. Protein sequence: CSAREKLFF.

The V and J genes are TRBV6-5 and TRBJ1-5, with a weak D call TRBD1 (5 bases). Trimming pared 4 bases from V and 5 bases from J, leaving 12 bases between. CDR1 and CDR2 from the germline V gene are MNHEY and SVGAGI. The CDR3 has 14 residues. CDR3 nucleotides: TGTGCCAGCAGTTCAGGGTACGGTGATCAGCCCCAGCATTTT. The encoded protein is CASSSGYGDQPQHF.

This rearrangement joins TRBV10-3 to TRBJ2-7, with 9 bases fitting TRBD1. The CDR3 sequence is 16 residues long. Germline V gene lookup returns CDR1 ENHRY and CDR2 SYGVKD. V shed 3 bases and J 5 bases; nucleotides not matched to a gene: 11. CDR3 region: CAISDQQGARGHEQYF. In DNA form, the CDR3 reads TGTGCCATCAGTGACCAACAGGGGGCGCGGGGTCACGAGCAGTACTTC.

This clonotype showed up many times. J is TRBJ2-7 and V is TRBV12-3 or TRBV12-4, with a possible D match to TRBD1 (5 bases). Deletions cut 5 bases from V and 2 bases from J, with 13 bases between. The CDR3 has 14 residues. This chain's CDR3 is CASSPLTGTYEQYF. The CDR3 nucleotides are TGTGCCAGCAGTCCATTAACAGGAACCTACGAGCAGTACTTC.

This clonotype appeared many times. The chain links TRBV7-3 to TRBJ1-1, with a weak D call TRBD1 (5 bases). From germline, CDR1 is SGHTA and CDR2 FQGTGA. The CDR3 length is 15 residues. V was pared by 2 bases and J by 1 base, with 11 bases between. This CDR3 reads CASSLFPGTNTEAFF. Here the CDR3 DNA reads TGTGCCAGCAGCTTATTCCCAGGGACGAACACTGAAGCTTTCTTT.

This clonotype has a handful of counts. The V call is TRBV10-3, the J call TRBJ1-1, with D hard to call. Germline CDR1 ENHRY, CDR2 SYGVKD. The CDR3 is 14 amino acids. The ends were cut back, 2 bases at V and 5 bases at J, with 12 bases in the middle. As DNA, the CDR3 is TGTGCCATCAGTGAGACGATGCGGTCTACTGAAGCTTTCTTT. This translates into CAISETMRSTEAFF.

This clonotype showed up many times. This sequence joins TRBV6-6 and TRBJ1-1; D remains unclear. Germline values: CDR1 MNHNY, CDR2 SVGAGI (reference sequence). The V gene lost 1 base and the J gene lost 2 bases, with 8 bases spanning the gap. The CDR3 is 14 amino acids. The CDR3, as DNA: TGTGCCAGCAGTTACTTGGCAGGAAACACTGAAGCTTTCTTT. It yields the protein CASSYLAGNTEAFF.

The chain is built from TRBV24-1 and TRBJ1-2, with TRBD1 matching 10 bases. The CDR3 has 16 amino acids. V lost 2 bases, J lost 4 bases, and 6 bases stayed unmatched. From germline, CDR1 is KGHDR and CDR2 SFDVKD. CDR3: CATSDSGQGTGYGYTF. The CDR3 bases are TGTGCCACCAGTGATTCGGGACAGGGGACAGGCTATGGCTACACCTTC.

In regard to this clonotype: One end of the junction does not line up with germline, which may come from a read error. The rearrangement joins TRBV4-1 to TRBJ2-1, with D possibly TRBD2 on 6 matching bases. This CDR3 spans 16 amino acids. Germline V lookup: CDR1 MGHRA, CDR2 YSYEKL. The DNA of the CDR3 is TGTGCCAGCAGCTTGGATGGGGTTAGCGGCTACAATGAGCAGTTCTTC. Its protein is CASSLDGVSGYNEQFF.

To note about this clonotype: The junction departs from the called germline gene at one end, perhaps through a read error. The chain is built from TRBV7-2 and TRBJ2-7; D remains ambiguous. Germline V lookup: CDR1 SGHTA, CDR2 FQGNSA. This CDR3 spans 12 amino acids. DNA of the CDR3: TGCGCCAGCAGCCAATACGGCGACGAGCAGTACTTC. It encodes CASSQYGDEQYF.

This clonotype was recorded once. The CDR3 nucleotides read TGTGCCAGCAGCTTACCCCCGGGCTCACCCCTCCACTTT. This translates into CASSLPPGSPLHF. The chain joins TRBV7-2 to TRBJ1-6; no definite D call. The germline V gene encodes CDR1 SGHTA and CDR2 FQGNSA. V gave up 2 bases and J gave up 10 bases, with 9 bases separating them. The CDR3 has 13 amino acids.

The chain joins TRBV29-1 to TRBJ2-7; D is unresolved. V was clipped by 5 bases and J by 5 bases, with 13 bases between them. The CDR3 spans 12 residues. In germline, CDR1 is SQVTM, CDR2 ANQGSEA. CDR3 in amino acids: CSVSAAANEQYF. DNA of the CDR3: TGCAGCGTTAGCGCCGCGGCTAACGAGCAGTACTTC.

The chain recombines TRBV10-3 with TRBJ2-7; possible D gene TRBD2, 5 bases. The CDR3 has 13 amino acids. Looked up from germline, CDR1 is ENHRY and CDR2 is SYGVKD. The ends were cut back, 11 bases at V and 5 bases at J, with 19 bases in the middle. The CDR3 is CAVEPGDENEQYF. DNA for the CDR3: TGTGCCGTCGAACCCGGGGATGAAAACGAGCAGTACTTC.

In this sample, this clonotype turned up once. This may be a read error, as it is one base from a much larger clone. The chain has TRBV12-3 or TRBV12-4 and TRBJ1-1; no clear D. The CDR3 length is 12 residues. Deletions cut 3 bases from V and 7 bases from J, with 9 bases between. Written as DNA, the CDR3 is TGTGCCAGCAGTTTTCCTGGGCGTGAAGCTTTCTTT. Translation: CASSFPGREAFF.

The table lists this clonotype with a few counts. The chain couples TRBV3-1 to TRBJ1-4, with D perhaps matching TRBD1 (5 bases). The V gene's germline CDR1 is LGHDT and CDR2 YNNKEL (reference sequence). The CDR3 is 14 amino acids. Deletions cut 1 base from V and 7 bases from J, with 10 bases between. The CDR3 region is CASSQAMQGEKLFF. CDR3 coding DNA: TGTGCCAGCAGCCAAGCGATGCAGGGTGAAAAACTGTTTTTT.

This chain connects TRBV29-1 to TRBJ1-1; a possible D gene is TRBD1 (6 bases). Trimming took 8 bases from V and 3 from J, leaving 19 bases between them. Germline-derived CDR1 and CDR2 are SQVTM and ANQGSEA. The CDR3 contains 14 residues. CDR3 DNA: TGCAGCCCTTCCAGGGGATTTGGTGACACTGAAGCTTTCTTT. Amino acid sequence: CSPSRGFGDTEAFF.

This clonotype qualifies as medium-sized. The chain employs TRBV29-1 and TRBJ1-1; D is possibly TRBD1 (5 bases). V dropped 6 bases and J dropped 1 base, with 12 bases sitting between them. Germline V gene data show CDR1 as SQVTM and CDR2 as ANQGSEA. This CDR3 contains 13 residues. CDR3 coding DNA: TGCAGCGTGAGGTCCAGGGAGAACACTGAAGCTTTCTTT. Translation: CSVRSRENTEAFF.

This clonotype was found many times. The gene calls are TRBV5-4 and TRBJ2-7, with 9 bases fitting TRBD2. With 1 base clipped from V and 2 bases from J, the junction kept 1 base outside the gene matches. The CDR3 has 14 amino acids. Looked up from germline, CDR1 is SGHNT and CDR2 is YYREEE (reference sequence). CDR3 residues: CASSLTSGPYEQYF. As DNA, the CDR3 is TGTGCCAGCAGCTTGACTAGCGGGCCCTACGAGCAGTACTTC. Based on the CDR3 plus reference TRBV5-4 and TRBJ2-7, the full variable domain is ETGVTQSPTHLIKTRGQQVTLRCSSQSGHNTVSWYQQALGQGPQFIFQYYREEENGRGNFPPRFSGLQFPNYSSELNVNALELDDSALYLCASSLTSGPYEQYFGPGTRLTVT.